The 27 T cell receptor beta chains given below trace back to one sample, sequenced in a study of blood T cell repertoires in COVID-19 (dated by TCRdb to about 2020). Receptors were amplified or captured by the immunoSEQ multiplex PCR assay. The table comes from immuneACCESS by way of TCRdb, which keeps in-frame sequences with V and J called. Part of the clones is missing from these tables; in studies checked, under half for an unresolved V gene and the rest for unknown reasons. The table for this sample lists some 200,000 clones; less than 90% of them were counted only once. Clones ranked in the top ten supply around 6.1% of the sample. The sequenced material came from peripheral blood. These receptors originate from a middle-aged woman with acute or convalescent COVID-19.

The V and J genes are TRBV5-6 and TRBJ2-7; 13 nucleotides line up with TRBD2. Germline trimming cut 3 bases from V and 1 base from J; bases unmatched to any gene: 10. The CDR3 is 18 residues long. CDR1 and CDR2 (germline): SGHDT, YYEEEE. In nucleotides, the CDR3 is TGTGCCAGCAGCTCTATAGGGACTAGCGGGACAATTTCCTACGAGCAGTACTTC. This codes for CASSSIGTSGTISYEQYF.

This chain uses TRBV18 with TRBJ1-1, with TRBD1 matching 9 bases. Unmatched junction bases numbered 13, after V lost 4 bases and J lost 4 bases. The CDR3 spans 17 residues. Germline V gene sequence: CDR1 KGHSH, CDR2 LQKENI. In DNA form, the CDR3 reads TGTGCCAGCTCACGAGGACAGGGGATGGCGGGAGGCACTGAAGCTTTCTTT. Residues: CASSRGQGMAGGTEAFF.

The CDR3 reads CSVGGQDNGYTF. The CDR3 bases are TGCAGCGTTGGTGGACAGGACAATGGCTACACCTTC. The J gene is TRBJ1-2, the V gene TRBV29-1, with 7 nucleotides matching TRBD1. V lost 4 bases, J lost 6 bases, and 5 bases stayed unmatched. The CDR3 is 12 amino acids. The germline V gene has CDR1 SQVTM and CDR2 ANQGSEA.

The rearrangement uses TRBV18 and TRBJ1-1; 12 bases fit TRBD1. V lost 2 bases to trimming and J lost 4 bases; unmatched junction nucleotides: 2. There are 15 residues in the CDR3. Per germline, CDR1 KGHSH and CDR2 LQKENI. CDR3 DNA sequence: TGTGCCAGCTCACCAGGGACAGGGGGCCCCACTGAAGCTTTCTTT. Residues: CASSPGTGGPTEAFF.

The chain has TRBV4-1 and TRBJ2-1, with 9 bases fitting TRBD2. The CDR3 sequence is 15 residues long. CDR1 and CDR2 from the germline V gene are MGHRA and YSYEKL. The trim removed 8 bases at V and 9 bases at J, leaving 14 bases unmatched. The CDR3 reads CASGEAGGRAPEQFF. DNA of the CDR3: TGCGCCAGCGGTGAGGCGGGAGGGCGGGCTCCTGAGCAGTTCTTC.

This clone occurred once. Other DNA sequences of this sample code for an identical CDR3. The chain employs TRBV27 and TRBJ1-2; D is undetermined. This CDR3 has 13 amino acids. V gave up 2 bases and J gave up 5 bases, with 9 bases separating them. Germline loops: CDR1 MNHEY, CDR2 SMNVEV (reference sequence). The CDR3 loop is CASSLNSGYGYTF. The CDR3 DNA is TGTGCCAGCAGTTTAAACAGTGGGTATGGCTACACCTTC.

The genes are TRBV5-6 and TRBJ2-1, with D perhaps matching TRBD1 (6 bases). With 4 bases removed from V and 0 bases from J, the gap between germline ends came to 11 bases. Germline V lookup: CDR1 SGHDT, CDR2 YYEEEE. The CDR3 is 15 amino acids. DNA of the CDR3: TGTGCCAGCAGCGAGGGACAAAACTCCTACAATGAGCAGTTCTTC. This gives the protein CASSEGQNSYNEQFF.

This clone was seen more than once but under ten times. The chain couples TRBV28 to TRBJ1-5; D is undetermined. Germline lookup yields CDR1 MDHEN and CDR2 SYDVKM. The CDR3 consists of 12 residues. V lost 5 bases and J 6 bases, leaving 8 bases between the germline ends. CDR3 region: CASSPGIQPQHF. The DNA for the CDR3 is TGTGCCAGCAGTCCCGGGATTCAGCCCCAGCATTTT.

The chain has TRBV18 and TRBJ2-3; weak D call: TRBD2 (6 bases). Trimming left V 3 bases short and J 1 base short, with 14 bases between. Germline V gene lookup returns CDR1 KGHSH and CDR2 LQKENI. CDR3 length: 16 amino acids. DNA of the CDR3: TGTGCCAGCTCACCGTTCCAGAGGGAGGGCACAGATACGCAGTATTTT. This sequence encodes CASSPFQREGTDTQYF. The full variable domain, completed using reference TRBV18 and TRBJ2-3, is NAGVMQNPRHLVRRRGQEARLRCSPMKGHSHVYWYRQLPEEGLKFMVYLQKENIIDESGMPKERFSAEFPKEGPSILRIQQVVRGDSAAYFCASSPFQREGTDTQYFGPGTRLTVL.

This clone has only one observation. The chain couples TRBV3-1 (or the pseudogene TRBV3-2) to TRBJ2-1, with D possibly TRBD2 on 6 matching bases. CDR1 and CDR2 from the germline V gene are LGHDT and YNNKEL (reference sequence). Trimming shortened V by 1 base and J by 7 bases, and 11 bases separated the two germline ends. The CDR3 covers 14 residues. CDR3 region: CASSQGLGRNEQFF. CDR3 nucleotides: TGTGCCAGCAGCCAAGGACTAGGGCGGAATGAGCAGTTCTTC.

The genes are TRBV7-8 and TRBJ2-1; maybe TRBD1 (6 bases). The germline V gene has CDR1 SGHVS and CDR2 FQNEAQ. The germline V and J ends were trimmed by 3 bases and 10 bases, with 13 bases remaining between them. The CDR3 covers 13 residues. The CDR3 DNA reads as TGTGCCAGCAGCTTGGCCCAGGACAGAGAGCAGTTCTTC. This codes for CASSLAQDREQFF.

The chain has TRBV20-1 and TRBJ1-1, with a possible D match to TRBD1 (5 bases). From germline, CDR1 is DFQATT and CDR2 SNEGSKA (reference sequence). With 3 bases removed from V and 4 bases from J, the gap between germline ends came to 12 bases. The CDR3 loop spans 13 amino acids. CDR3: CSASKGLSTEAFF. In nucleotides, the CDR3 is TGCAGTGCTAGTAAGGGGTTGAGCACTGAAGCTTTCTTT.

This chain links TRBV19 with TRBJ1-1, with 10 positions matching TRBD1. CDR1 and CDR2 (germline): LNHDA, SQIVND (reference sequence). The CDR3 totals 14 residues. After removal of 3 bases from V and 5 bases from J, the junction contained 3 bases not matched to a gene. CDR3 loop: CASSIWDRGTEAFF. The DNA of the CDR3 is TGTGCCAGTAGTATTTGGGACAGGGGTACTGAAGCTTTCTTT. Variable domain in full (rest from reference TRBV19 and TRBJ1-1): DGGITQSPKYLFRKEGQNVTLSCEQNLNHDAMYWYRQDPGQGLRLIYYSQIVNDFQKGDIAEGYSVSREKKESFPLTVTSAQKNPTAFYLCASSIWDRGTEAFFGQGTRLTVV.

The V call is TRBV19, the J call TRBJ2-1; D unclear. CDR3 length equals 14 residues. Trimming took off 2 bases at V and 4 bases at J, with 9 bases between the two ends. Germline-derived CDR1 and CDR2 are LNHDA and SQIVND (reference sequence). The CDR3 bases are TGTGCCAGTAGTATAAGCCAATCTTACAATGAGCAGTTCTTC. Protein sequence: CASSISQSYNEQFF.

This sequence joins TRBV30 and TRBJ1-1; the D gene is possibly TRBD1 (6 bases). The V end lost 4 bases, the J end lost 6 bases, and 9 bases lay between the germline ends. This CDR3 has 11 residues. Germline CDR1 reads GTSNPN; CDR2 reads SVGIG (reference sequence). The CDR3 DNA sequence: TGTGCCTGGACAGGGGCCTCTGAAGCTTTCTTT. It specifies CAWTGASEAFF. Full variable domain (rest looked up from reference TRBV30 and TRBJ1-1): SQTIHQWPATLVQPVGSPLSLECTVEGTSNPNLYWYRQAAGRGLQLLFYSVGIGQISSEVPQNLSASRPQDRQFILSSKKLLLSDSGFYLCAWTGASEAFFGQGTRLTVV.

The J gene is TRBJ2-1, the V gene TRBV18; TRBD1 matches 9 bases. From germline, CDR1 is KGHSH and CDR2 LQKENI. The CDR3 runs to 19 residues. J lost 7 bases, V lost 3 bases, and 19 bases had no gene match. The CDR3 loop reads CASSPTPSSGTGSRNEQFF. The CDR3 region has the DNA TGTGCCAGCTCACCCACACCAAGTTCCGGGACAGGGTCGAGGAATGAGCAGTTCTTC.

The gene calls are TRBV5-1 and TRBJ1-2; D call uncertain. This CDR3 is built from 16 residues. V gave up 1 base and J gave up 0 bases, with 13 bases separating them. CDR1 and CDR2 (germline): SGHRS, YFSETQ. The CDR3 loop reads CASSLIYPTSNYGYTF. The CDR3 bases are TGCGCCAGCAGCTTGATCTACCCAACCTCTAACTATGGCTACACCTTC.

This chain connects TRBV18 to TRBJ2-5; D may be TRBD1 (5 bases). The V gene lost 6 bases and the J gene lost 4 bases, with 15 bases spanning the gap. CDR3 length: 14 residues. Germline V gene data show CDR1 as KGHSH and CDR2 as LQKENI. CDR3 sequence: CASSPLMGPETQYF. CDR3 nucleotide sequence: TGTGCCAGCTCCCCGTTGATGGGGCCAGAGACCCAGTACTTC.

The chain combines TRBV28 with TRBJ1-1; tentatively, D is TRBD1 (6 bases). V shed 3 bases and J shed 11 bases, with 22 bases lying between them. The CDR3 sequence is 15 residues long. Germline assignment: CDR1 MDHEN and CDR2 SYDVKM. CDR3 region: CASSFVVGGGDRAFF. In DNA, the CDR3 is TGTGCCAGCAGTTTTGTGGTTGGCGGGGGCGATCGTGCTTTCTTT.

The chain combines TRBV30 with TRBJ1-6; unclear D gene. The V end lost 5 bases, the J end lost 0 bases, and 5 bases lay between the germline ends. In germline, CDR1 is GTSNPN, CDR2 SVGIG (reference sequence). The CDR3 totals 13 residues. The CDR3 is CAWASSYNSPLHF. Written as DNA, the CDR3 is TGTGCCTGGGCGAGCTCCTATAATTCACCCCTCCACTTT.

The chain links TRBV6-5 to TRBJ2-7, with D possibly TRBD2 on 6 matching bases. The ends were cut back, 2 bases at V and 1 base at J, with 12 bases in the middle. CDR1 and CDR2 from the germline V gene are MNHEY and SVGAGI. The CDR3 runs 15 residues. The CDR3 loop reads CASSYSWRGSYEQYF. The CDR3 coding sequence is TGTGCCAGCAGTTACAGTTGGCGGGGTTCCTACGAGCAGTACTTC.

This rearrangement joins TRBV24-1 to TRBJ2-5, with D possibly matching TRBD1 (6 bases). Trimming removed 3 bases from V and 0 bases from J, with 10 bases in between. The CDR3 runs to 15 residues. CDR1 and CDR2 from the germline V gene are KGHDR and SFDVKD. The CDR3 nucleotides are TGTGCCACCAGTGATCCCAGGGACAACCAAGAGACCCAGTACTTC. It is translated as CATSDPRDNQETQYF.

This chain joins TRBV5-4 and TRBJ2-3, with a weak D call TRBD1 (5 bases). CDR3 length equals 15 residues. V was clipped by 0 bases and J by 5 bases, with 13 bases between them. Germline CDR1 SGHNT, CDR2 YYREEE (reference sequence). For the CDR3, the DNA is TGTGCCAGCAGCTTGGATGCCAGGGCGGTAGATACGCAGTATTTT. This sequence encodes CASSLDARAVDTQYF.

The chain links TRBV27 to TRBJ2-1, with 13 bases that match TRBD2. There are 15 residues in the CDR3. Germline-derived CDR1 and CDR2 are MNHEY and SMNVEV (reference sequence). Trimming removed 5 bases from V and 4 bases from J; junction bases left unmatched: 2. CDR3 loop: CASSLTSGGYNEQFF. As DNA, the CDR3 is TGTGCCAGCAGTCTGACTAGCGGGGGGTACAATGAGCAGTTCTTC.

CDR3 sequence (DNA): TGTGCCAGCAGCCTCGACAGTAACTATGGCTACACCTTC. This gives the protein CASSLDSNYGYTF. The chain uses TRBV6-5 and TRBJ1-2, with D maybe TRBD1 (5 bases). Germline loops: CDR1 MNHEY, CDR2 SVGAGI. The CDR3 totals 13 residues. Trimming stripped 6 bases from V and 1 base from J, with 9 bases between.

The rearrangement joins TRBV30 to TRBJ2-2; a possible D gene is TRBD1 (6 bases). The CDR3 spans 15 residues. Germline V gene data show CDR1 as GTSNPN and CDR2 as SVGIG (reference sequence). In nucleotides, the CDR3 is TGTGCGGAGGACGAGGGACACTTGAACACCGGGGAGCTGTTTTTT. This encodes CAEDEGHLNTGELFF.

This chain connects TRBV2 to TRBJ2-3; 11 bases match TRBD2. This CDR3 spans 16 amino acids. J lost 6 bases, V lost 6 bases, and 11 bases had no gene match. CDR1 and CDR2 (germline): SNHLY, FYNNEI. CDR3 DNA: TGTGCCAGCAGAATAGCGGGGGGGCCTTATTGGGATACGCAGTATTTT. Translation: CASRIAGGPYWDTQYF.